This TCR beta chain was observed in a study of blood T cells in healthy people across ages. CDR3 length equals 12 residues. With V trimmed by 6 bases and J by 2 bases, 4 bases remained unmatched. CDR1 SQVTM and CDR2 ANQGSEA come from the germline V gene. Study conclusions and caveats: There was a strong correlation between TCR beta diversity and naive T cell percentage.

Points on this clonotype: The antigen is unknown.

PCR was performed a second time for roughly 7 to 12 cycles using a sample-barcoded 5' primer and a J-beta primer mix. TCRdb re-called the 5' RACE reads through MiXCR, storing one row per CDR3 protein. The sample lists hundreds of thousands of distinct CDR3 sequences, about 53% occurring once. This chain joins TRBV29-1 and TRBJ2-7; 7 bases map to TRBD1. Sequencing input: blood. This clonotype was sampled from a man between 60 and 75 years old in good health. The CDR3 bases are TGCAGCGTCCAGACAGGGACCTACGAGCAGTACTTC. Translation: CSVQTGTYEQYF.